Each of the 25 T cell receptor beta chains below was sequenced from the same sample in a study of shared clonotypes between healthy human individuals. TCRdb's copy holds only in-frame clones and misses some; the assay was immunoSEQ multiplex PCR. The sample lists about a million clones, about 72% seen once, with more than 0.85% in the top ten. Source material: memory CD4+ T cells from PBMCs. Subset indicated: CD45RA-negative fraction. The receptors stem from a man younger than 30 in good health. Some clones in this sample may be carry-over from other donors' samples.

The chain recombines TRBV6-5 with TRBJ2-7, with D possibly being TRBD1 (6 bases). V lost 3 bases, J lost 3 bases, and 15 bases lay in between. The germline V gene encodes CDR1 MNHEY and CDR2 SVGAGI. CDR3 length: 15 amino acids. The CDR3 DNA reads TGTGCCAGCAGTTATTACGCCGGACAGAGCTACGAGCAGTACTTC. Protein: CASSYYAGQSYEQYF.

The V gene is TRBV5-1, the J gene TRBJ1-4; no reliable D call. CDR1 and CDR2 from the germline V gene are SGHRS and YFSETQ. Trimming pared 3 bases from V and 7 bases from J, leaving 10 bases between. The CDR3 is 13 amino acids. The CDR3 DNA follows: TGCGCCAGCAGCTCCCATTCCGGTGAAAAACTGTTTTTT. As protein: CASSSHSGEKLFF. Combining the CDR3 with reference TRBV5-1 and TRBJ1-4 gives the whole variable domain KAGVTQTPRYLIKTRGQQVTLSCSPISGHRSVSWYQQTPGQGLQFLFEYFSETQRNKGNFPGRFSGRQFSNSRSEMNVSTLELGDSALYLCASSSHSGEKLFFGSGTQLSVL.

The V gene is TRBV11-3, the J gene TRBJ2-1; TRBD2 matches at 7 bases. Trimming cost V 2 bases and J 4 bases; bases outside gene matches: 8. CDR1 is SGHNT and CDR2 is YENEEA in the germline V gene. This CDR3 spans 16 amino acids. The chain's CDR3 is CASSLRASGGYNEQFF. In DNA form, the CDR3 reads TGTGCCAGCAGCTTAAGGGCGTCGGGGGGATACAATGAGCAGTTCTTC.

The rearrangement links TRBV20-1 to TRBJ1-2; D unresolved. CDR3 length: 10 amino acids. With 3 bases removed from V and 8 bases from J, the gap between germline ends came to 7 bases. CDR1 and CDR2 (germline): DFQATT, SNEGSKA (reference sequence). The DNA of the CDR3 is TGCAGTGCTAGGGGATCCGGCTACACCTTC. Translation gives CSARGSGYTF.

Here the CDR3 reads CASSFGAPLYGYTF. The CDR3 DNA sequence: TGTGCCAGCAGCTTCGGGGCCCCCCTCTATGGCTACACCTTC. V and J are TRBV7-2 and TRBJ1-2; TRBD1 is a possible D gene (5 bases). Germline CDR1 and CDR2: SGHTA and FQGNSA. Trimming pared 3 bases from V and 4 bases from J, leaving 12 bases between. The CDR3 runs to 14 residues.

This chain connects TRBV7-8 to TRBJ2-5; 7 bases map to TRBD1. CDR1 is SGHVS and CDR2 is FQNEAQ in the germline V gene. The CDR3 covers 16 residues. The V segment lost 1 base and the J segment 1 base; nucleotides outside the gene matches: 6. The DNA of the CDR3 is TGTGCCAGCAGCTTAGGGTACAGGGGCCCCCAAGAGACCCAGTACTTC. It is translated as CASSLGYRGPQETQYF. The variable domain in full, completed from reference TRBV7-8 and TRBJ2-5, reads GAGVSQSPRYKVAKRGQDVALRCDPISGHVSLFWYQQALGQGPEFLTYFQNEAQLDKSGLPSDRFFAERPEGSVSTLKIQRTQQEDSAVYLCASSLGYRGPQETQYFGPGTRLLVL.

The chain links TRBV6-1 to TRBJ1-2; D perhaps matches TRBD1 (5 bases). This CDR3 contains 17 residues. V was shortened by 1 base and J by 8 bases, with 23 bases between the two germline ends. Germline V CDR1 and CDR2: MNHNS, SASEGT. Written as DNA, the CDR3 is TGTGCCAGCAGTGAAGTAGGAGGGGCCGCCGACTTCAGGGGCTACACCTTC. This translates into CASSEVGGAADFRGYTF.

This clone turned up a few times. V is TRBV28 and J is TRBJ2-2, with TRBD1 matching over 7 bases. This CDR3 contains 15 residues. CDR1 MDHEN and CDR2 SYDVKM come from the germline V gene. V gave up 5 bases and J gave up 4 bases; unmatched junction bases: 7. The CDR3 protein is CASSRPAGGTGELFF. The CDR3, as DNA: TGTGCCAGCAGTCGGCCCGCAGGGGGCACCGGGGAGCTGTTTTTT.

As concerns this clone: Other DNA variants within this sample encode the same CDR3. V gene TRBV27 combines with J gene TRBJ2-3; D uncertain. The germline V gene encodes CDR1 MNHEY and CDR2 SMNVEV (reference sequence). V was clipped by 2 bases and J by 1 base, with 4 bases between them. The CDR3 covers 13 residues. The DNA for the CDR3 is TGTGCCAGCAGTTTACGAGGCACAGATACGCAGTATTTT. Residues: CASSLRGTDTQYF.

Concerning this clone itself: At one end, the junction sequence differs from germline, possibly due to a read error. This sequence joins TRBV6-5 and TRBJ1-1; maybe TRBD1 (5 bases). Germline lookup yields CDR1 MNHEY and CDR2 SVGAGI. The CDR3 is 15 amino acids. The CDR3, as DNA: TGTGCCAGCAGTTACTCAACGGGGCGTGTCTCTGAAGCTTACTTT. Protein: CASSYSTGRVSEAYF.

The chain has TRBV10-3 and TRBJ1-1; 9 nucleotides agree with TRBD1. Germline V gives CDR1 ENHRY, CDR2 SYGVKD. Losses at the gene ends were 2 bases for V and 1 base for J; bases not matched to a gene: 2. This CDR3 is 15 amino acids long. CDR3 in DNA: TGTGCCATCAGTGAGCGGACAGGGGCGAACACTGAAGCTTTCTTT. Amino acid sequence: CAISERTGANTEAFF.

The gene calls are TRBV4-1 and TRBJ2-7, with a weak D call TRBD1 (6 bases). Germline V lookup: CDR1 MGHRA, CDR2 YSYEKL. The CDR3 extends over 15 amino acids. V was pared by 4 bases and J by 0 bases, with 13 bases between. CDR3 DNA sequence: TGCGCCAGCAGCCCCGGACAGTTGAGCTCCTACGAGCAGTACTTC. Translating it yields CASSPGQLSSYEQYF.

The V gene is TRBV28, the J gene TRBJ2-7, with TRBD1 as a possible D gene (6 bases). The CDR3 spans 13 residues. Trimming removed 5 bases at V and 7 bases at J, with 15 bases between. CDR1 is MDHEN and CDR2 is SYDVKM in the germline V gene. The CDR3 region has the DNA TGTGCCAGCAGTAGGACGGGACAAGGGGAGCAGTACTTC. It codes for CASSRTGQGEQYF. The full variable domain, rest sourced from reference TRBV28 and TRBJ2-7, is DVKVTQSSRYLVKRTGEKVFLECVQDMDHENMFWYRQDPGLGLRLIYFSYDVKMKEKGDIPEGYSVSREKKERFSLILESASTNQTSMYLCASSRTGQGEQYFGPGTRLTVT.

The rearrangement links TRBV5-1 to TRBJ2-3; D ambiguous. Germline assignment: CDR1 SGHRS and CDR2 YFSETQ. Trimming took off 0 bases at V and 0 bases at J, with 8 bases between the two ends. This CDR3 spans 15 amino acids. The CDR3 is CASSLAPGSTDTQYF. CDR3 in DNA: TGCGCCAGCAGCTTGGCGCCAGGTAGCACAGATACGCAGTATTTT. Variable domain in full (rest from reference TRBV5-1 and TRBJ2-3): KAGVTQTPRYLIKTRGQQVTLSCSPISGHRSVSWYQQTPGQGLQFLFEYFSETQRNKGNFPGRFSGRQFSNSRSEMNVSTLELGDSALYLCASSLAPGSTDTQYFGPGTRLTVL.

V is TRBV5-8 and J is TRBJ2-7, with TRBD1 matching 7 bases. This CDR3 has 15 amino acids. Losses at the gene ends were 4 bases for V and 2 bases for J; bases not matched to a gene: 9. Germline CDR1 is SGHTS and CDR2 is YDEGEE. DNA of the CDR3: TGTGCCAGCAGCATCCGGGACAGCTTCCCCTACGAGCAGTACTTC. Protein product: CASSIRDSFPYEQYF.

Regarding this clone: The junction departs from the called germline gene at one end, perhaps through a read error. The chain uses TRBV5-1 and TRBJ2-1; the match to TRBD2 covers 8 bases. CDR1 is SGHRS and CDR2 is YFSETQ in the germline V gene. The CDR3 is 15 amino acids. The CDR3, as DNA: TGCGCCAACAGCTTGCCTAGCGGGTCCTACAATGAGCAGTTCTTC. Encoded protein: CANSLPSGSYNEQFF.

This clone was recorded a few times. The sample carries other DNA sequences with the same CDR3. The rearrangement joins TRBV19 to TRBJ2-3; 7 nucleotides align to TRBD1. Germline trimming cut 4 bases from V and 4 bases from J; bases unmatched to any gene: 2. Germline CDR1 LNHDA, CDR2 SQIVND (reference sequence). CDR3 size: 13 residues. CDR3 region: CASSSDRADTQYF. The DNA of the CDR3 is TGTGCCAGTAGTAGCGACAGGGCAGATACGCAGTATTTT.

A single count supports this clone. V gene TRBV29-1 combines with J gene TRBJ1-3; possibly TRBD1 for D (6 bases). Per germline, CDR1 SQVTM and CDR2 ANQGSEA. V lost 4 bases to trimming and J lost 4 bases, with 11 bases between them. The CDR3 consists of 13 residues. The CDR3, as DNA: TGCAGCGTTGGGACAGTATTGGGAAACACCATATATTTT. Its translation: CSVGTVLGNTIYF.

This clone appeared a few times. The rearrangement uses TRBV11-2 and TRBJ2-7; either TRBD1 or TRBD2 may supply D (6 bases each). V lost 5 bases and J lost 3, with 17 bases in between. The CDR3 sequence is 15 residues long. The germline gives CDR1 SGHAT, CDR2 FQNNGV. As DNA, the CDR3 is TGTGCCAGCAGCCAAGTTCGGGGGCGTAGCTACGAGCAGTACTTC. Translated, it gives CASSQVRGRSYEQYF.

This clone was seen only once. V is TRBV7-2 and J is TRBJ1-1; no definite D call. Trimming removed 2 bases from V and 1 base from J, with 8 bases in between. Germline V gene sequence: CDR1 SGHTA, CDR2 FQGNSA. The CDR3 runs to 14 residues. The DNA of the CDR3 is TGTGCCAGCAGCTTAACAGTACGGAACACTGAAGCTTTCTTT. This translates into CASSLTVRNTEAFF.

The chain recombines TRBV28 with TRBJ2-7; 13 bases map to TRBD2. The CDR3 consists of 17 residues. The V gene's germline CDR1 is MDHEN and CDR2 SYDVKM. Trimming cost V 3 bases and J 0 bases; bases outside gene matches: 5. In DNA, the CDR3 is TGTGCCAGCAGTTTGAGGACTAGCGGGAGTTTCTCCTACGAGCAGTACTTC. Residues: CASSLRTSGSFSYEQYF. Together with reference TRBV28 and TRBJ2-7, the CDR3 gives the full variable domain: DVKVTQSSRYLVKRTGEKVFLECVQDMDHENMFWYRQDPGLGLRLIYFSYDVKMKEKGDIPEGYSVSREKKERFSLILESASTNQTSMYLCASSLRTSGSFSYEQYFGPGTRLTVT.

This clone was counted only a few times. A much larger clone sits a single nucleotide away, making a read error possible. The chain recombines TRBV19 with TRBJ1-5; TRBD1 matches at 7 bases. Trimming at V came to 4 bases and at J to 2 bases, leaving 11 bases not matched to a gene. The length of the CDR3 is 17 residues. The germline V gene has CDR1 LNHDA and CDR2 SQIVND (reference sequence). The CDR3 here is CASSKGRTGWGNQPQHF. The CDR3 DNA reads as TGTGCCAGTAGTAAAGGGCGGACAGGATGGGGCAATCAGCCCCAGCATTTT.

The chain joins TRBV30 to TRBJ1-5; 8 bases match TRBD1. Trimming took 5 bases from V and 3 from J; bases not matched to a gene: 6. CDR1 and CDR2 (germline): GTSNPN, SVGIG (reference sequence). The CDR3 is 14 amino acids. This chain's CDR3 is CAWQGALPNQPQHF. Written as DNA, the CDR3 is TGTGCCTGGCAGGGGGCGCTTCCCAATCAGCCCCAGCATTTT. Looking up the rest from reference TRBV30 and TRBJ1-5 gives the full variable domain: SQTIHQWPATLVQPVGSPLSLECTVEGTSNPNLYWYRQAAGRGLQLLFYSVGIGQISSEVPQNLSASRPQDRQFILSSKKLLLSDSGFYLCAWQGALPNQPQHFGDGTRLSIL.

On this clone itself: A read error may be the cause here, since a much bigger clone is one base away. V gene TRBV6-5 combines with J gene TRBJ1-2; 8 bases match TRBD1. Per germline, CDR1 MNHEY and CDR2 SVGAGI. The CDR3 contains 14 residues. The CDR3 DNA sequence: TGTGCCAGAAGTTACCTGCAGGGGGCGGATGGCTACACCTTC. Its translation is CARSYLQGADGYTF.

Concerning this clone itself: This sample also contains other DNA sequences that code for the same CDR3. CDR3 coding DNA: TGCGCCAGCAGCTTGGGCGGGGCCGAGCAGTACTTC. Amino acids: CASSLGGAEQYF. The chain links TRBV5-1 to TRBJ2-7; D possibly corresponds to TRBD2 (6 bases). CDR3 length: 12 residues. The germline V and J ends were trimmed by 0 bases and 6 bases, with 7 bases remaining between them. Germline loops: CDR1 SGHRS, CDR2 YFSETQ. The full variable domain, rest sourced from reference TRBV5-1 and TRBJ2-7, is KAGVTQTPRYLIKTRGQQVTLSCSPISGHRSVSWYQQTPGQGLQFLFEYFSETQRNKGNFPGRFSGRQFSNSRSEMNVSTLELGDSALYLCASSLGGAEQYFGPGTRLTVT.